This T cell receptor beta chain was recorded in a study of T cell responses to AZD1222 COVID-19 vaccine. The germline gives CDR1 LNHNV, CDR2 YYDKDF (reference sequence). Trimming shortened V by 3 bases and J by 6 bases, and 15 bases separated the two germline ends. The CDR3 length is 15 residues. Findings and caveats of the study: Donors skewed white British and female; clonal diversity was possibly underestimated.

This table comes from immunoSEQ multiplex PCR, and its TCRdb copy is limited to in-frame clones, with some not included. The table lists around 150,000 clones, under 95% of them singletons. Details on this clone: Its antigen remains unknown.

V and J are TRBV15 and TRBJ2-1; a weak D match, TRBD2 (5 bases). Sequenced here: peripheral blood, sampled on day 0 of MenACWY control vaccination. The origin of this receptor is an adult in good health. The CDR3 DNA follows: TGTGCCACCAGCAGTCCCTCGACGGGGTCCAATGAGCAGTTCTTC. As protein: CATSSPSTGSNEQFF. The full variable domain, its missing parts supplied by reference TRBV15 and TRBJ2-1, is DAMVIQNPRYQVTQFGKPVTLSCSQTLNHNVMYWYQQKSSQAPKLLFHYYDKDFNNEADTPDNFQSRRPNTSFCFLDIRSPGLGDTAMYLCATSSPSTGSNEQFFGPGTRLTVL.